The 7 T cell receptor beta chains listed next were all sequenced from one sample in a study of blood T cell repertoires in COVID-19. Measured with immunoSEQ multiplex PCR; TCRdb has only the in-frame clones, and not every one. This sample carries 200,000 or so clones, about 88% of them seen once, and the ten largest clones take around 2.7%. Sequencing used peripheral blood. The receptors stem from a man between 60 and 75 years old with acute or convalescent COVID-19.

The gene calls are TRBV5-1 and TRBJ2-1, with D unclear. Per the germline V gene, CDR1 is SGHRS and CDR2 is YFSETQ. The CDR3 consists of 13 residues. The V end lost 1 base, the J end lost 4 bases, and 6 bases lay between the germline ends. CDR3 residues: CASSLPRYNEQFF. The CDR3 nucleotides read TGCGCCAGCAGCTTGCCTAGATACAATGAGCAGTTCTTC.

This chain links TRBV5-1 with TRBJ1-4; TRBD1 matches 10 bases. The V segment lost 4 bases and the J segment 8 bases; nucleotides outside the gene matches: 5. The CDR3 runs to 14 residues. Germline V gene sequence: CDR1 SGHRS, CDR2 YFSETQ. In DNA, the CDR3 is TGCGCCAGCAGCCCCGGGACAGGGGCGGAAAAACTGTTTTTT. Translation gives CASSPGTGAEKLFF.

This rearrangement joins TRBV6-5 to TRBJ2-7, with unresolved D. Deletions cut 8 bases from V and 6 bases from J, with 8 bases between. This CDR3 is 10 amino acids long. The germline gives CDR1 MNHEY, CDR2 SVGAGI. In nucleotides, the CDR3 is TGTGCCAGCGCGGCCTCCGAGCAGTACTTC. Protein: CASAASEQYF.

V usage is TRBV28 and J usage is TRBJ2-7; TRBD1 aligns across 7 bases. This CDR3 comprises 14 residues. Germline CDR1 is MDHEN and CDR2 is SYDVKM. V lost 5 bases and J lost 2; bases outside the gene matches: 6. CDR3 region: CASSPHRGPYEQYF. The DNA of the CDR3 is TGTGCCAGCAGTCCACACAGGGGACCCTACGAGCAGTACTTC.

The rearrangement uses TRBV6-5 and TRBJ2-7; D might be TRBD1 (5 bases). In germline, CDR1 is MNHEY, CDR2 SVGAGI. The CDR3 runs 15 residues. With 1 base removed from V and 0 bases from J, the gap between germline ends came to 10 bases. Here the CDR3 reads CASSYFSRASYEQYF. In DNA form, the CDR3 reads TGTGCCAGCAGTTACTTCAGCAGGGCCTCCTACGAGCAGTACTTC.

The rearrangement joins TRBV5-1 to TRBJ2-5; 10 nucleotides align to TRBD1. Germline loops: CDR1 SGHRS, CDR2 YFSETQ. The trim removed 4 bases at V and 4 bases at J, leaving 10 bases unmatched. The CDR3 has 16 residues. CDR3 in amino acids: CASSLTTGGHGETQYF. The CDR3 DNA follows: TGCGCCAGCAGCCTGACGACAGGGGGCCATGGAGAGACCCAGTACTTC.

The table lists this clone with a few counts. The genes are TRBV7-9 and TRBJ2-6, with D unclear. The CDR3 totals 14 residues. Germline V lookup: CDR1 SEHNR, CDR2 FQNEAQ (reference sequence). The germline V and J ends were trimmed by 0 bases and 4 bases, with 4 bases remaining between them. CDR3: CASSLAGGANVLTF. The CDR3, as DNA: TGTGCCAGCAGCTTAGCTGGCGGGGCCAACGTCCTGACTTTC.